This T cell receptor (beta chain) was identified in a study of CD8 T cells in Susac syndrome. In germline, CDR1 is MNHEY, CDR2 SVGEGT. Trimming took 0 bases from V and 2 from J, leaving 5 bases between them. The CDR3 has 14 amino acids. When the RNA was reverse transcribed, random hexamers were used with an input of roughly 0.5 to 1 ug. TCRdb reprocessed the immunoSEQ multiplex PCR reads with MiXCR, giving one entry per CDR3 protein. This sample has 150,000 to 200,000 distinct CDR3 sequences; 90% to 95% occur once, and the top ten carry around 0.1%. This clonotype was seen a few times. This clonotype was obtained from a human donor with multiple sclerosis. The gene calls are TRBV6-2 or TRBV6-3 and TRBJ2-4; D gene uncertain. The sequencing sample was made of CD4+ T cells from PBMCs. DNA for the CDR3: TGTGCCAGCAGTTACTCGGGGACCAAAAACATTCAGTACTTC. The encoded protein is CASSYSGTKNIQYF.